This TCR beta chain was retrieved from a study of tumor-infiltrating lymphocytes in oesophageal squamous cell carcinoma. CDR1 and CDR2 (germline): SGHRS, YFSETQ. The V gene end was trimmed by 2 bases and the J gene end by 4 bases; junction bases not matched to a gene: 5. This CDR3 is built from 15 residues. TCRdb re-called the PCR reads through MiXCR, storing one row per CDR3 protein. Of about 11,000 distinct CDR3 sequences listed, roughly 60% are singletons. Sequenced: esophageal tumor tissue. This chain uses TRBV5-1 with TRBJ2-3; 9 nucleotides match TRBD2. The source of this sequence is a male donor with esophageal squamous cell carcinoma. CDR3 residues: CASSLKREVADTQYF. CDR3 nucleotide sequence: TGCGCCAGCAGCTTAAAGCGGGAGGTGGCAGATACGCAGTATTTT.